This TCR beta chain was observed in a study of CD8+ T cells in alopecia areata. The CDR3 extends over 13 amino acids. V was clipped by 0 bases and J by 5 bases, with 5 bases between them. From germline, CDR1 is MGHDK and CDR2 SYGVNS. Extraction of RNA preceded its reverse transcription into cDNA, which served as the sequencing template. Clones were read by immunoSEQ multiplex PCR, and TCRdb kept only the in-frame ones, dropping some. The sample has roughly 210,000 clones; roughly 40% are singletons. The treatment is: oral pan-JAK inhibitor, 5-10 mg twice daily. The TCR originated in a human donor with alopecia areata. Sample: CD4+ T cells sorted from blood, taken between weeks 36 and 40, from a patient treated with tofacitinib. This chain connects TRBV25-1 to TRBJ2-4; D may be TRBD2 (5 bases). Written as DNA, the CDR3 is TGTGCCAGCAGTGAATACGGGGAAAACATTCAGTACTTC. Amino acids: CASSEYGENIQYF.